This TCR beta chain was observed in a study of cytomegalovirus exposure and HLA in healthy donors. Trimming at V came to 2 bases and at J to 6 bases, leaving 8 bases not matched to a gene. The germline gives CDR1 SNHLY, CDR2 FYNNEI. The CDR3 is made up of 15 amino acids. Study outcomes and limitations: The listing of some 170 TCR beta chains classed them as cytomegalovirus-associated. Among TCR sequences, most were rare, though some public TCRs appeared in many donors.

This table comes from immunoSEQ multiplex PCR, and its TCRdb copy is limited to in-frame clones, with some not included. The table lists roughly 180,000 clones, over 65% of them singletons. The donors were part of the roughly 120-subject validation cohort, which stood apart from the 666-subject first cohort. In regard to this clone: Its antigen is as yet unknown.

The V gene is TRBV2, the J gene TRBJ2-7; the match to TRBD2 covers 9 bases. Input material: PBMCs. This sequence was found in a man younger than 35 in good health and CMV-seropositive. CDR3 residues: CASSERLAGRGEQYF. Written as DNA, the CDR3 is TGTGCCAGCAGTGAACGGCTAGCGGGACGTGGCGAGCAGTACTTC.